This T cell receptor (beta chain) was identified in a study of T-cell memory formation after mild COVID-19. TCRdb reprocessed the 5' RACE reads with MiXCR, giving one entry per CDR3 protein. The sample holds 500,000 to 650,000 distinct CDR3 sequences, less than 25% seen once. This clonotype was counted between two and nine times. The CDR3 has 18 amino acids. Germline-derived CDR1 and CDR2 are SGHTA and FQGTGA. V dropped 10 bases and J dropped 11 bases, with 37 bases sitting between them. The receptor's source is an adult woman who had mild COVID-19 (a few samples of this study predate the infection). Cell type and time point are not known. Material: PBMCs or a T cell subset sorted from them (not recorded which). The V gene is TRBV7-3, the J gene TRBJ2-3; D perhaps matches TRBD2 (6 bases). CDR3: CATHPGLIGTREDLGQYF. The CDR3 DNA is TGTGCCACCCACCCTGGTCTGATCGGGACGCGGGAAGACTTGGGGCAGTATTTT.